A single sample gave rise to the 23 T cell receptor beta chains below, sequenced in a study of cytomegalovirus exposure and HLA in healthy donors. The primer mix had 60 Vbeta and 13 Jbeta primers. Measured with immunoSEQ multiplex PCR; TCRdb has only the in-frame clones, and not every one. The table shows 300,000 or so clones, with almost 85% occurring only once. Sequenced sample: PBMCs. The receptor source for this set is a woman in her forties in good health and CMV-seropositive.

The CDR3 DNA sequence: TGTGCCAGCAGCTTAGTGAGGGGGCTTAACACTGAAGCTTTCTTT. It yields the protein CASSLVRGLNTEAFF. This chain joins TRBV11-2 and TRBJ1-1, with TRBD1 matching over 7 bases. Germline trimming cut 1 base from V and 2 bases from J; bases unmatched to any gene: 4. This CDR3 is 15 amino acids long. Per germline, CDR1 SGHAT and CDR2 FQNNGV.

This chain uses TRBV19 with TRBJ1-2; a possible D gene is TRBD1 (6 bases). V was shortened by 10 bases and J by 3 bases, with 15 bases between the two germline ends. The CDR3 has 13 amino acids. The V gene's germline CDR1 is LNHDA and CDR2 SQIVND (reference sequence). DNA for the CDR3: TGTGCCACCCGTGAGGGGGGGGACTATGGCTACACCTTC. Translating it yields CATREGGDYGYTF. The full variable domain, with the rest looked up from reference TRBV19 and TRBJ1-2, is DGGITQSPKYLFRKEGQNVTLSCEQNLNHDAMYWYRQDPGQGLRLIYYSQIVNDFQKGDIAEGYSVSREKKESFPLTVTSAQKNPTAFYLCATREGGDYGYTFGSGTRLTVV.

The rearrangement uses TRBV19 and TRBJ1-1; D is unresolved. V was pared by 3 bases and J by 0 bases, with 5 bases between. The CDR3 is made up of 13 amino acids. Germline CDR1 LNHDA, CDR2 SQIVND (reference sequence). The CDR3, as DNA: TGTGCCAGTAGTATGGAGGTGAACACTGAAGCTTTCTTT. Protein sequence: CASSMEVNTEAFF. The entire variable domain, with the rest obtained from reference TRBV19 and TRBJ1-1, is as follows: DGGITQSPKYLFRKEGQNVTLSCEQNLNHDAMYWYRQDPGQGLRLIYYSQIVNDFQKGDIAEGYSVSREKKESFPLTVTSAQKNPTAFYLCASSMEVNTEAFFGQGTRLTVV.

The chain carries TRBV5-6 and TRBJ2-7, with D unresolved. The CDR3 sequence is 13 residues long. Germline V lookup: CDR1 SGHDT, CDR2 YYEEEE. V lost 0 bases to trimming and J lost 2 bases, with 6 bases between them. This chain's CDR3 is CASSLDTTYEQYF. The CDR3 DNA reads TGTGCCAGCAGCTTGGACACCACCTACGAGCAGTACTTC.

The genes are TRBV18 and TRBJ2-5; 8 positions match TRBD1. The germline gives CDR1 KGHSH, CDR2 LQKENI. V lost 3 bases to trimming and J lost 4 bases; unmatched junction nucleotides: 4. The CDR3 has 14 amino acids. The CDR3 DNA reads as TGTGCCAGCTCACCCGGACAGGGAGGAGAGACCCAGTACTTC. Its protein product is CASSPGQGGETQYF.

The chain employs TRBV4-3 and TRBJ2-3; D gene unclear. This CDR3 region has 15 residues. The V gene's germline CDR1 is LGHNA and CDR2 YSLEER. V shed 1 base and J shed 4 bases, with 12 bases lying between them. The CDR3 here is CASSQATQLPDTQYF. For the CDR3, the DNA is TGCGCCAGCAGCCAAGCCACCCAACTCCCAGATACGCAGTATTTT.

This chain uses TRBV7-7 with TRBJ1-3; D is uncertain. V was pared by 6 bases and J by 1 base, with 7 bases between. Germline V lookup: CDR1 SSHAT, CDR2 FNYEAQ (reference sequence). This CDR3 contains 13 residues. CDR3 amino acids: CASSPGSGNTIYF. The CDR3 nucleotides read TGTGCCAGCAGTCCCGGTTCTGGAAACACCATATATTTT.

V usage is TRBV5-4 and J usage is TRBJ2-3, with TRBD2 as a possible D gene (6 bases). Germline lookup yields CDR1 SGHNT and CDR2 YYREEE (reference sequence). The CDR3 runs 14 residues. V dropped 5 bases and J dropped 6 bases, with 16 bases sitting between them. The CDR3 sequence: CASREGTRVDTQYF. The CDR3 DNA reads as TGTGCCAGCAGGGAGGGGACGCGCGTGGATACGCAGTATTTT.

This chain connects TRBV6-6 to TRBJ1-5, with 8 nucleotides matching TRBD1. V lost 6 bases and J lost 1; bases outside the gene matches: 2. Looked up from germline, CDR1 is MNHNY and CDR2 is SVGAGI (reference sequence). The CDR3 has 14 amino acids. CDR3 bases: TGTGCCAGCAGCGACAGGGGCAGCAATCAGCCCCAGCATTTT. Translation: CASSDRGSNQPQHF.

The gene calls are TRBV27 and TRBJ1-2, with D maybe TRBD1 (6 bases). This CDR3 contains 17 residues. V lost 2 bases and J 3 bases, leaving 19 bases between the germline ends. The germline gives CDR1 MNHEY, CDR2 SMNVEV (reference sequence). In DNA, the CDR3 is TGTGCCAGCAGTTTACAGGGACATCTTCCGGGCGACTATGGCTACACCTTC. Protein sequence: CASSLQGHLPGDYGYTF.

The chain links TRBV19 to TRBJ1-6; D is unresolved. This CDR3 is 18 amino acids long. Trimming removed 3 bases from V and 0 bases from J, with 15 bases in between. CDR1 and CDR2 (germline): LNHDA, SQIVND (reference sequence). DNA of the CDR3: TGTGCCAGTAGTATGGAAGGAGGGTTGAGCTCCTATAATTCACCCCTCCACTTT. Its protein product is CASSMEGGLSSYNSPLHF.

The chain has TRBV9 and TRBJ2-5, with no clear D. Germline V CDR1 and CDR2: SGDLS, YYNGEE. The CDR3 has 14 amino acids. Trimming removed 3 bases from V and 5 bases from J, with 14 bases in between. The CDR3 region is CASSGQVEGETQYF. In nucleotides, the CDR3 is TGTGCCAGCAGCGGGCAGGTTGAAGGCGAGACCCAGTACTTC.

The rearrangement uses TRBV21-1 and TRBJ1-6; the table's TRBD1 call for D was not verified on the DNA. TRBV21-1 is listed as a pseudogene. The CDR3 spans 17 residues. The CDR3 protein is CASSTRTGSSYNSPLHF. CDR3 coding DNA: TGTGCCAGCAGCACCCGGACAGGGAGCTCCTATAATTCACCCCTCCACTTT.

The rearrangement uses TRBV10-3 and TRBJ2-1; 11 positions agree with TRBD1. The CDR3 is 15 amino acids. The trim removed 4 bases at V and 5 bases at J, leaving 4 bases unmatched. In germline, CDR1 is ENHRY, CDR2 SYGVKD. CDR3 bases: TGTGCCATCAGTGGGGGACAGGGGGTCGACAATGAGCAGTTCTTC. Protein: CAISGGQGVDNEQFF.

The rearrangement joins TRBV18 to TRBJ2-7; possible D gene TRBD2, 5 bases. The length of the CDR3 is 15 residues. V was pared by 2 bases and J by 1 base, with 12 bases between. CDR1 and CDR2 (germline): KGHSH, LQKENI. The CDR3 loop is CASSPSAGKSYEQYF. The DNA for the CDR3 is TGTGCCAGCTCACCATCGGCCGGGAAGTCCTACGAGCAGTACTTC. Full variable domain (missing parts from reference TRBV18 and TRBJ2-7): NAGVMQNPRHLVRRRGQEARLRCSPMKGHSHVYWYRQLPEEGLKFMVYLQKENIIDESGMPKERFSAEFPKEGPSILRIQQVVRGDSAAYFCASSPSAGKSYEQYFGPGTRLTVT.

The rearrangement uses TRBV19 and TRBJ1-5, with D uncertain. V lost 9 bases and J 3 bases, leaving 24 bases between the germline ends. This CDR3 spans 17 amino acids. Per germline, CDR1 LNHDA and CDR2 SQIVND (reference sequence). Here the CDR3 DNA reads TGTGCCAGCACAACGGGAAACAGCTATCCGCTCAATCAGCCCCAGCATTTT. Translation gives CASTTGNSYPLNQPQHF. Based on the CDR3 plus reference TRBV19 and TRBJ1-5, the full variable domain is DGGITQSPKYLFRKEGQNVTLSCEQNLNHDAMYWYRQDPGQGLRLIYYSQIVNDFQKGDIAEGYSVSREKKESFPLTVTSAQKNPTAFYLCASTTGNSYPLNQPQHFGDGTRLSIL.

The chain carries TRBV28 and TRBJ1-5; D ambiguous. The germline gives CDR1 MDHEN, CDR2 SYDVKM. V was cut by 2 bases and J by 1 base, with 9 bases left in between. The CDR3 loop spans 15 amino acids. CDR3 protein: CASSLDSSSNQPQHF. Here the CDR3 DNA reads TGTGCCAGCAGTTTAGACTCCTCAAGCAATCAGCCCCAGCATTTT.

Notes on this clone: Other DNA sequences of this sample code for an identical CDR3. The J gene is TRBJ2-3, the V gene TRBV5-1, with 7 positions matching TRBD2. Germline-derived CDR1 and CDR2 are SGHRS and YFSETQ. After removal of 2 bases from V and 0 bases from J, the junction contained 3 bases not matched to a gene. This CDR3 has 15 residues. CDR3 amino acids: CASSLASGSTDTQYF. CDR3 bases: TGCGCCAGCAGCTTAGCTAGCGGAAGCACAGATACGCAGTATTTT.

The chain combines TRBV7-3 with TRBJ1-2; tentatively, D is TRBD1 (5 bases). The CDR3 runs 14 residues. Germline CDR1 SGHTA, CDR2 FQGTGA. Deletions cut 2 bases from V and 8 bases from J, with 15 bases between. CDR3 nucleotide sequence: TGTGCCAGCAGCTTAGCCGGCGGGGCGGGGGGCTACACCTTC. Amino acids: CASSLAGGAGGYTF. The full variable domain, in which reference TRBV7-3 and TRBJ1-2 provide the parts outside the CDR3, is GAGVSQTPSNKVTEKGKYVELRCDPISGHTALYWYRQSLGQGPEFLIYFQGTGAADDSGLPNDRFFAVRPEGSVSTLKIQRTERGDSAVYLCASSLAGGAGGYTFGSGTRLTVV.

The chain carries TRBV5-6 and TRBJ1-2; D is uncertain. In germline, CDR1 is SGHDT, CDR2 YYEEEE. The CDR3 loop spans 13 amino acids. Trimming stripped 3 bases from V and 2 bases from J, with 8 bases between. This chain's CDR3 is CASSSGINYGYTF. CDR3 DNA sequence: TGTGCCAGCAGCTCGGGGATAAACTATGGCTACACCTTC.

A single count supports this clone. The chain joins TRBV6-5 to TRBJ2-5; TRBD1 matches at 7 bases. Germline V gene sequence: CDR1 MNHEY, CDR2 SVGAGI. This CDR3 spans 14 amino acids. V dropped 6 bases and J dropped 0; count of bases not matched to a gene: 4. The CDR3 region has the DNA TGTGCCAGCAGCCCACAGGGGTACCAAGAGACCCAGTACTTC. Encoded protein: CASSPQGYQETQYF.

The rearrangement joins TRBV7-2 to TRBJ2-5; TRBD2 aligns across 12 bases. Near its end, the DNA agrees better with TRBJ2-7, so the J call may be wrong. The CDR3 loop spans 15 amino acids. Germline CDR1 reads SGHTA; CDR2 reads FQGNSA. CDR3 amino acids: CASRLGTSGPYEQYF. CDR3 sequence (DNA): TGTGCCAGCAGGCTGGGGACTAGCGGGCCCTACGAGCAGTACTTC.

The V and J genes are TRBV5-6 and TRBJ2-5, with 11 bases that match TRBD1. CDR1 is SGHDT, CDR2 YYEEEE, per germline. The trim removed 0 bases at V and 4 bases at J, leaving 8 bases unmatched. This CDR3 comprises 17 residues. CDR3 nucleotide sequence: TGTGCCAGCAGCTTGGATTACTCGGACAGGGGGCCAGAGACCCAGTACTTC. This translates into CASSLDYSDRGPETQYF.